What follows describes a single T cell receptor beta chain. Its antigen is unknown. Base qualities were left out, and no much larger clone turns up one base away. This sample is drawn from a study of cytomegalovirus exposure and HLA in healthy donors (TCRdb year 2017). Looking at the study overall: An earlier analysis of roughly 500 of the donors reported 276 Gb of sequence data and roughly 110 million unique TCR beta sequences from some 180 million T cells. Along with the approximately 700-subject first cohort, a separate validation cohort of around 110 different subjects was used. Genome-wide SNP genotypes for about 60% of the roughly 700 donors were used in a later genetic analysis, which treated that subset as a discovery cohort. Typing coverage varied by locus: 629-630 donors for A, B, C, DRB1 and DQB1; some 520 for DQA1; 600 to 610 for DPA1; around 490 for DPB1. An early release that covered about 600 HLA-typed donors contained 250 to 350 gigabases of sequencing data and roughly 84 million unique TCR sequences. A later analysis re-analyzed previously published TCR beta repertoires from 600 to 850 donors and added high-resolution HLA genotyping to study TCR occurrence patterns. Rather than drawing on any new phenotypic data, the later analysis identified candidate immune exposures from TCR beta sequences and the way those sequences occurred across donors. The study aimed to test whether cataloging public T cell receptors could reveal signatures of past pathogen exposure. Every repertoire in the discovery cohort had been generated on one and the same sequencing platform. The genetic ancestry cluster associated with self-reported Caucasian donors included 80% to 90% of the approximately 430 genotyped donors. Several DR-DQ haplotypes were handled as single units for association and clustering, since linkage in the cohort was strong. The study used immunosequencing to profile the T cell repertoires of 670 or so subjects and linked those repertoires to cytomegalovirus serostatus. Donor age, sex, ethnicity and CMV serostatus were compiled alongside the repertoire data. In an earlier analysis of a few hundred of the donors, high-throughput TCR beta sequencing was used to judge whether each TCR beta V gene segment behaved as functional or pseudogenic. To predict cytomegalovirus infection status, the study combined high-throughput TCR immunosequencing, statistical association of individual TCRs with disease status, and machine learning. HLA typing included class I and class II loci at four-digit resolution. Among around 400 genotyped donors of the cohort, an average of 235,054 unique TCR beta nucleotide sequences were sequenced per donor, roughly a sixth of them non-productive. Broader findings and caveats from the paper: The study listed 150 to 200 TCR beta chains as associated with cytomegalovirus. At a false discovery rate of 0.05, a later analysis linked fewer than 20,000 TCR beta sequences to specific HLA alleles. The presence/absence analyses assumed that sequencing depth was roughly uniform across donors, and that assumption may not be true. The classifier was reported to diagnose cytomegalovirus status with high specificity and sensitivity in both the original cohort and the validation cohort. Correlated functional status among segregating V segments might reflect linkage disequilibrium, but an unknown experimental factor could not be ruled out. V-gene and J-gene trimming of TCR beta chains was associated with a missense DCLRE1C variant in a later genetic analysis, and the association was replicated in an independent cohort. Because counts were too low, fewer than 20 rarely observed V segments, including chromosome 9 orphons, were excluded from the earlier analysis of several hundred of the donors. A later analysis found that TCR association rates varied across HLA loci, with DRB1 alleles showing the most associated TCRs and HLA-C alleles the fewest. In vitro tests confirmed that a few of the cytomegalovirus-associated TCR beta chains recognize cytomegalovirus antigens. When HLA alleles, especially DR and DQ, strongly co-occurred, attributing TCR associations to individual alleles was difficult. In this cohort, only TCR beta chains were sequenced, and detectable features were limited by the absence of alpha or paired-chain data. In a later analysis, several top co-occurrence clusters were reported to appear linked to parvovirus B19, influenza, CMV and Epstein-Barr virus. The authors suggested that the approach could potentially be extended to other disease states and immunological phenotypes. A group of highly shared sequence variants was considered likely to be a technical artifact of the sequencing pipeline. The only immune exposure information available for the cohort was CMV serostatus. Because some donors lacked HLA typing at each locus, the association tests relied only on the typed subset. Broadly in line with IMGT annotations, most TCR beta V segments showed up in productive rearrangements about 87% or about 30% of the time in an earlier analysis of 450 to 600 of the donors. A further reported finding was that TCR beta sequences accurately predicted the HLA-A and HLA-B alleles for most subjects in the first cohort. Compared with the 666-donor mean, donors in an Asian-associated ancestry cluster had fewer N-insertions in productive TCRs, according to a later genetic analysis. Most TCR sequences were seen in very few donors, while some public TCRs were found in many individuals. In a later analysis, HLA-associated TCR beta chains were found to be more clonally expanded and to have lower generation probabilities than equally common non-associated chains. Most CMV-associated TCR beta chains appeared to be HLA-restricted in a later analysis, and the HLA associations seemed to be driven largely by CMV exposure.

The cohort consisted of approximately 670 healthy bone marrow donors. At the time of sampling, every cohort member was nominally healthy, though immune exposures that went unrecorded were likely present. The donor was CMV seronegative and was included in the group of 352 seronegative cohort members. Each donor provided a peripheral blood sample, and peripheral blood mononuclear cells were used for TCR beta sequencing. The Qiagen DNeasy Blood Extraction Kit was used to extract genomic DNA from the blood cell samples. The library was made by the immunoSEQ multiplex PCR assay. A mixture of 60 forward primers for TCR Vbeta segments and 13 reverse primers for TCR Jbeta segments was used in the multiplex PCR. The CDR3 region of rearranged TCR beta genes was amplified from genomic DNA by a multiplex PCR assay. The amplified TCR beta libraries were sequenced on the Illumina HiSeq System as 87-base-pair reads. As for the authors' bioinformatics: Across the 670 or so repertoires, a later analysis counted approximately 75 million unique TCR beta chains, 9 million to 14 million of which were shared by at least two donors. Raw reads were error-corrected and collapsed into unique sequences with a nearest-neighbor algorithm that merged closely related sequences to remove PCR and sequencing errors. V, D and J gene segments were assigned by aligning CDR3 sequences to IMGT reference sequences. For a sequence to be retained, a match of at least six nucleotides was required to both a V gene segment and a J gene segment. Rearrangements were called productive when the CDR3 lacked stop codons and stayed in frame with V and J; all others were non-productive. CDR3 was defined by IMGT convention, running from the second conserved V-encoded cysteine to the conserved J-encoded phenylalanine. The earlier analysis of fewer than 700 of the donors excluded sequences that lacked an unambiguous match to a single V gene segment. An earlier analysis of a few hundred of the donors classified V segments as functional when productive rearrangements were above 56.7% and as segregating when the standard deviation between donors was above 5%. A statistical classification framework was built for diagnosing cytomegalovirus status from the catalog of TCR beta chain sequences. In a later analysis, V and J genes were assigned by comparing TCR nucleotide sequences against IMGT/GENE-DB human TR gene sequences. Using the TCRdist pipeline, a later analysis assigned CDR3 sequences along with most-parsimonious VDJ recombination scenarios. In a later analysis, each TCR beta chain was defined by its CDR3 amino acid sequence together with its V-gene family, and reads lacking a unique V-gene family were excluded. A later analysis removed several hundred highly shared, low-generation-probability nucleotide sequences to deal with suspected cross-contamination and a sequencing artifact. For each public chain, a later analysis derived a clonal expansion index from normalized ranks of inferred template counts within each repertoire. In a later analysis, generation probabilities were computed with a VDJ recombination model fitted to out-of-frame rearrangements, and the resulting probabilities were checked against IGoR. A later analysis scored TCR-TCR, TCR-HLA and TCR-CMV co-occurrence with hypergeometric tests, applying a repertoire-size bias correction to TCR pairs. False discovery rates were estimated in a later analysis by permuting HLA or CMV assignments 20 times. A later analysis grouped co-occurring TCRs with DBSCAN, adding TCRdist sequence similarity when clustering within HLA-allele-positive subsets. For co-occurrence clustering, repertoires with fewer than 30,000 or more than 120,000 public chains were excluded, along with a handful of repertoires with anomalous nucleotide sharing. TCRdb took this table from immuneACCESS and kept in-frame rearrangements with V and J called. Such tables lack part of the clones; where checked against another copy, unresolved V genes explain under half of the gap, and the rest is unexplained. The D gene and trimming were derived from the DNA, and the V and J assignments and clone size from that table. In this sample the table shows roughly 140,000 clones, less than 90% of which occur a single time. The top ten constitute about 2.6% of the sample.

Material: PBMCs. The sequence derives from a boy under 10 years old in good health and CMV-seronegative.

The DNA sequence follows: TGTGCCAGCAGCTTGCTGATTAGCGGGGGAATTAGCTCCTACGAGCAGTACTTC. Its protein is CASSLLISGGISSYEQYF. This sequence uses TRBV5-6 and TRBJ2-7; TRBD2 aligns with 9 central bases. Trimming leaves V shorter by 1 base and J shorter by 0 bases, with the junction holding 11 bases beyond the gene matches. CDR1 and CDR2 were assigned from the germline V gene as SGHDT and YYEEEE. Counted from cysteine to phenylalanine, this CDR3 has 18 amino acids. Only the CDR3 region is kept as DNA, spanning 54 bases read in frame from base 1.